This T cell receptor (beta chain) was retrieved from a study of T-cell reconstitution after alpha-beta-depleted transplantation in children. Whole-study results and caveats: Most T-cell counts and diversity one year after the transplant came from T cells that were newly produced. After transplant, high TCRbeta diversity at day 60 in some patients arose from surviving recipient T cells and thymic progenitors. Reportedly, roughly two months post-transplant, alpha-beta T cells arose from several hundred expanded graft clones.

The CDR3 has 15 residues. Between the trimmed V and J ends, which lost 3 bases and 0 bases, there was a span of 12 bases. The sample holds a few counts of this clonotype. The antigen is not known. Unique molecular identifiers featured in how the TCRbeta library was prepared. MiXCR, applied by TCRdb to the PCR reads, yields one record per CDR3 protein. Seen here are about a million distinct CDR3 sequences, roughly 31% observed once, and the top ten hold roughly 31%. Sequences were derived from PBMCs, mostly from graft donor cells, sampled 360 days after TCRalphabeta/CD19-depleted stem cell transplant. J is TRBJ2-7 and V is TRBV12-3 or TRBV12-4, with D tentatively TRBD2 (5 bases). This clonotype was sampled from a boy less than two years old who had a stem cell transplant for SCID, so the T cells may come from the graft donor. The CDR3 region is CASSLGTDFSYEQYF. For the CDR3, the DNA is TGTGCCAGCAGTTTGGGAACGGACTTCTCCTACGAGCAGTACTTC.